This T cell receptor beta chain comes out of a study of immune cell composition in non-small cell lung cancer. For the study at large: Tumours were mainly lung adenocarcinoma or squamous cell carcinoma. Findings of the study overall: Overall clonality, unlike maximal tumour-associated clone frequency, did not predict TIL reactivity. Tumour-associated clones >0.5% occurred in around 35% of adenocarcinomas, roughly 80% of squamous.

Assay used: immunoSEQ multiplex PCR; TCRdb lists only in-frame clones, some missing. The sample includes about 8,700 clones, under 70% of them seen just once. Normal lung was sampled as far from the tumour as possible, at least 3 cm. Template was genomic DNA from frozen, unsorted single-cell suspensions. In regard to this clone: Its antigen is not known.

The length of the CDR3 is 12 residues. V gave up 3 bases and J gave up 6 bases, with 8 bases separating them. Germline values: CDR1 KGHSH, CDR2 LQKENI. The source is a human donor with non-small cell lung cancer. The sample consisted of non-adjacent lung tissue. The gene calls are TRBV18 and TRBJ1-1; D ambiguous. The CDR3 region has the DNA TGTGCCAGCTCACCCGACGGGGCTGAAGCTTTCTTT. Protein sequence: CASSPDGAEAFF.